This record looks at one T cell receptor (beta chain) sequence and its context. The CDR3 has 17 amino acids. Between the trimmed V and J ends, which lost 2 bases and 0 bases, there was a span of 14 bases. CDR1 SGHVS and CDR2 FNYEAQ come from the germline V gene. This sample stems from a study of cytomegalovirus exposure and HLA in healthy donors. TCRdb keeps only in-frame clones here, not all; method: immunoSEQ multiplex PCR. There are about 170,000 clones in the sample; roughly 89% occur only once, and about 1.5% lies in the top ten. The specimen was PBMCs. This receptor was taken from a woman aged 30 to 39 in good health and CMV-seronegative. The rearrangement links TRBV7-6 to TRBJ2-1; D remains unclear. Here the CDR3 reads CASSLYGSGTSYNEQFF. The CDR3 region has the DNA TGTGCCAGCAGCTTATACGGGTCCGGAACCTCCTACAATGAGCAGTTCTTC.